This TCR beta chain derives from a study of T cell responses to AZD1222 COVID-19 vaccine (dated by TCRdb to 2020 to 2023). For the wider study: AZD1222 recipients with second doses at about 4 weeks or about 12 weeks were pooled, because spike-specific TCR depth and breadth did not differ between schedules. TCR sequencing was performed for roughly 250 trial participants, of whom around 200 were given two doses of AZD1222 and roughly 25 were given two doses of MenACWY control vaccine. Trial participants were enrolled by age into subgroups of 18-55, 56-69 and 70-plus years, and around 150, 28 and 57 TCR-sequenced participants, respectively, were included in these subgroups. Study-wide findings and limitations: The whole spike protein was spanned by vaccine-associated CD4 TCRs, and dominant responses were seen in regions 160-218 and 743-854. Because no samples from the day 14 peak response were available, repertoires could be characterized only after the peak T cell response. Participants were mostly white British and included more females than males, and it was suggested by the authors that clonal diversity may have been underestimated. After two AZD1222 doses, both the breadth and the depth of spike-specific TCRs were significantly higher than at day 0 and than in MenACWY recipients. Conclusions about previously exposed vaccinees were limited because only 5 or 6 AZD1222 recipients were SARS-CoV-2 seropositive at baseline. In the small 56-69-year group, the increase in depth fell short of significance, most likely because of low power. Nearly half of unique spike-specific TCRs reportedly recognized epitopes outside regions mutated in the B.1.351 and B.1.1.7 variants.

The CDR3 regions of human TCRbeta chains were analyzed by immunosequencing. Regarding the original processing steps: Repertoire TCRs were matched against a reference library of SARS-CoV-2-specific TCRs generated with the MIRA antigen-specificity platform. Breadth was defined as the fraction of unique TCRs that were SARS-CoV-2-associated, and depth was defined as the fraction of total T cells that were SARS-CoV-2-associated. Using the MIRA data, each spike-specific TCR was assigned both to the spike region to which the TCR was reactive and to a CD4 or CD8 class. Log10-transformed breadth and depth values were compared by one-way ANOVA with Sidak's multiple comparisons tests. Entries here come from immuneACCESS through TCRdb and include only in-frame sequences with V and J called. Some clones fail to appear in such tables; in the studies checked, an unresolved V gene covers under half of the shortfall, and the cause of the remainder is unknown. The DNA gave D and trimming, while V, J and clone size come from that table. Counted in this sample were roughly 100,000 clones; about four fifths of them appeared once. The ten biggest clones cover 4.5% to 6% of the sample.

The time point label, read with the paper, signifies: baseline before first vaccination. The vaccinee samples were drawn from two UK trials, COV001 and COV002, one of which was a single-blind randomized controlled phase 2/3 trial testing AZD1222 (ChAdOx1 nCoV-19) in healthy adults. For TCRbeta chain sequencing, PBMC samples were collected from trial participants at day 0 and at day 28 after the second dose. From its cysteine to its phenylalanine, the CDR3 spans 15 amino acids. CDR3 DNA only is kept here, 45 bases in frame from base 1. CDR1 GTSNPN and CDR2 SVGIG are derived from the germline V gene (reference sequence). V lost 0 bases and J lost 5 bases, and the count of bases not matched to a germline gene is 6. To note about this clone: This receptor's antigen is unknown. No much larger clone is present one base from it, and per-base qualities are unavailable.

Recombination connected TRBV30 to TRBJ2-3; 9 central nucleotides agree with TRBD2. The sample consisted of peripheral blood, taken on day 0 of AZD1222 vaccination. The receptor's source is an adult in good health. The DNA sequence is as follows: TGTGCCTGGAGTGTTTCGCGGGGGGGCCTAGATACGCAGTATTTT. Its protein is CAWSVSRGGLDTQYF.